Listed here are 22 T cell receptor beta chains from one sample, sequenced in a study of blood T cell repertoires in COVID-19. Assay used: immunoSEQ multiplex PCR; TCRdb lists only in-frame clones, some missing. The sample has 46,000 or so clones, 80% to 90% seen once. Sequencing used peripheral blood. The receptors were gathered from a woman of 80 years or more with COVID-19, enrolled during active disease.

The chain carries TRBV18 and TRBJ1-5; 7 positions match TRBD1. V lost 2 bases to trimming and J lost 0 bases; unmatched junction nucleotides: 7. Germline CDR1 reads KGHSH; CDR2 reads LQKENI. The CDR3 contains 17 residues. The CDR3 region has the DNA TGTGCCAGCTCACCAATTACAGGGGCCCATAGCAATCAGCCCCAGCATTTT. Amino acid sequence: CASSPITGAHSNQPQHF.

The chain employs TRBV18 and TRBJ1-5, with D possibly matching TRBD1 (5 bases). Germline loops: CDR1 KGHSH, CDR2 LQKENI. Deletions cut 3 bases from V and 4 bases from J, with 10 bases between. This CDR3 is built from 14 residues. The CDR3 here is CASSPDGTNQPQHF. The CDR3 DNA reads TGTGCCAGCTCACCGGACGGGACTAATCAGCCCCAGCATTTT.

This clone was seen a single time. This chain links TRBV18 with TRBJ2-7; maybe TRBD2 (5 bases). The V end lost 2 bases, the J end lost 5 bases, and 13 bases lay between the germline ends. This CDR3 is built from 14 residues. Germline V lookup: CDR1 KGHSH, CDR2 LQKENI. The DNA of the CDR3 is TGTGCCAGCTCACCAACGGCAGGAGGTAACGAGCAGTACTTC. This encodes CASSPTAGGNEQYF. The full variable domain, rest sourced from reference TRBV18 and TRBJ2-7, is NAGVMQNPRHLVRRRGQEARLRCSPMKGHSHVYWYRQLPEEGLKFMVYLQKENIIDESGMPKERFSAEFPKEGPSILRIQQVVRGDSAAYFCASSPTAGGNEQYFGPGTRLTVT.

The chain uses TRBV3-1 (or the pseudogene TRBV3-2) and TRBJ2-4, with D maybe TRBD2 (5 bases). Germline lookup yields CDR1 LGHDT and CDR2 YNNKEL (reference sequence). Trimming took 3 bases from V and 1 from J, leaving 7 bases between them. CDR3 length: 14 residues. The CDR3 region is CASSQRVAKNIQYF. The CDR3 region has the DNA TGTGCCAGCAGCCAGAGGGTGGCCAAAAACATTCAGTACTTC.

The chain combines TRBV5-4 with TRBJ2-2; 9 positions match TRBD1. Germline CDR1 is SGHNT and CDR2 is YYREEE (reference sequence). This CDR3 has 15 residues. V lost 4 bases and J lost 7; bases outside the gene matches: 8. CDR3: CASSQKDRGGGELFF. CDR3 in DNA: TGTGCCAGCAGCCAGAAAGACAGGGGGGGCGGGGAGCTGTTTTTT. Variable domain in full (rest from reference TRBV5-4 and TRBJ2-2): ETGVTQSPTHLIKTRGQQVTLRCSSQSGHNTVSWYQQALGQGPQFIFQYYREEENGRGNFPPRFSGLQFPNYSSELNVNALELDDSALYLCASSQKDRGGGELFFGEGSRLTVL.

CDR3 region: CASSLLGQGADYGYTF. The CDR3 DNA reads as TGTGCCAGCTCACTCCTAGGACAGGGGGCGGACTATGGCTACACCTTC. The chain employs TRBV18 and TRBJ1-2, with 11 bases that match TRBD1. V lost 4 bases to trimming and J lost 3 bases; unmatched junction nucleotides: 7. The CDR3 sequence is 16 residues long. Looked up from germline, CDR1 is KGHSH and CDR2 is LQKENI.

The chain employs TRBV24-1 and TRBJ1-5, with D possibly being TRBD1 (5 bases). CDR1 and CDR2 from the germline V gene are KGHDR and SFDVKD. The V gene lost 3 bases and the J gene lost 5 bases, with 10 bases spanning the gap. The CDR3 spans 14 residues. This CDR3 reads CATSDARGYQPQHF. CDR3 DNA: TGTGCCACCAGTGATGCTAGGGGATATCAGCCCCAGCATTTT.

The chain is built from TRBV9 and TRBJ2-2; D is possibly TRBD2 (6 bases). The CDR3 is 15 residues long. Germline V gene data show CDR1 as SGDLS and CDR2 as YYNGEE. Between the trimmed V and J ends, which lost 0 bases and 8 bases, there was a span of 14 bases. The CDR3 loop reads CASSVEGSGRGELFF. In DNA, the CDR3 is TGTGCCAGCAGCGTAGAAGGGTCAGGGAGGGGGGAGCTGTTTTTT.

The chain combines TRBV19 with TRBJ2-7; 8 bases map to TRBD2. V was pared by 4 bases and J by 6 bases, with 8 bases of the junction left unmatched. This CDR3 is built from 14 residues. The V gene's germline CDR1 is LNHDA and CDR2 SQIVND (reference sequence). The DNA for the CDR3 is TGTGCCAGTAGTAAAGCGGGAGCTGTGGGCGAGCAGTACTTC. Amino acid sequence: CASSKAGAVGEQYF.

The chain uses TRBV7-8 and TRBJ1-1, with D perhaps matching TRBD1 (6 bases). From germline, CDR1 is SGHVS and CDR2 FQNEAQ. Trimming took off 2 bases at V and 0 bases at J, with 16 bases between the two ends. The CDR3 covers 17 residues. The CDR3 loop reads CASSLRGTAFMNTEAFF. In DNA form, the CDR3 reads TGTGCCAGCAGCTTAAGGGGGACGGCGTTCATGAACACTGAAGCTTTCTTT.

V usage is TRBV5-1 and J usage is TRBJ2-3; a possible D gene is TRBD2 (5 bases). Trimming removed 0 bases at V and 6 bases at J, with 11 bases between. Germline V gene data show CDR1 as SGHRS and CDR2 as YFSETQ. This CDR3 has 14 amino acids. The CDR3 sequence: CASSLESRGDTQYF. The CDR3, as DNA: TGCGCCAGCAGCTTGGAGTCGAGAGGGGATACGCAGTATTTT. The complete variable domain, with remaining parts taken from reference TRBV5-1 and TRBJ2-3, reads KAGVTQTPRYLIKTRGQQVTLSCSPISGHRSVSWYQQTPGQGLQFLFEYFSETQRNKGNFPGRFSGRQFSNSRSEMNVSTLELGDSALYLCASSLESRGDTQYFGPGTRLTVL.

The CDR3 nucleotides read TGTGCCAGTAGTATATCACAGGACTATGGCTACACCTTC. Protein product: CASSISQDYGYTF. The chain carries TRBV19 and TRBJ1-2; D may be TRBD1 (5 bases). Looked up from germline, CDR1 is LNHDA and CDR2 is SQIVND (reference sequence). V was clipped by 2 bases and J by 3 bases, with 7 bases between them. CDR3 length: 13 residues. Complete variable domain (other parts from reference TRBV19 and TRBJ1-2): DGGITQSPKYLFRKEGQNVTLSCEQNLNHDAMYWYRQDPGQGLRLIYYSQIVNDFQKGDIAEGYSVSREKKESFPLTVTSAQKNPTAFYLCASSISQDYGYTFGSGTRLTVV.

The chain carries TRBV5-4 and TRBJ2-7; 7 bases match TRBD2. Germline V gives CDR1 SGHNT, CDR2 YYREEE (reference sequence). Trimming removed 1 base from V and 5 bases from J; junction bases left unmatched: 6. The CDR3 consists of 14 residues. For the CDR3, the DNA is TGTGCCAGCAGCTTGAAAGCGGGACGGGACGAGCAGTACTTC. Its protein is CASSLKAGRDEQYF.

The genes are TRBV6-6 and TRBJ2-6; 8 positions agree with TRBD1. The V gene end was trimmed by 5 bases and the J gene end by 0 bases; junction bases not matched to a gene: 18. Germline CDR1 is MNHNY and CDR2 is SVGAGI (reference sequence). The CDR3 runs to 21 residues. As DNA, the CDR3 is TGTGCCAGCAGTCGAACCATCGGACAGGGAAGGAGAGTCTCTGGGGCCAACGTCCTGACTTTC. It is translated as CASSRTIGQGRRVSGANVLTF.

The chain links TRBV6-1 to TRBJ1-2; D not resolved. The CDR3 has 13 residues. Trimming cost V 2 bases and J 5 bases, with 9 bases left between them. Germline loops: CDR1 MNHNS, CDR2 SASEGT. The CDR3 loop is CASSEYSRYGYTF. The CDR3 DNA reads TGTGCCAGCAGTGAATACTCGAGATATGGCTACACCTTC.

The rearrangement links TRBV6-6 to TRBJ1-2, with D hard to call. The CDR3 runs 13 residues. V was shortened by 2 bases and J by 4 bases, with 8 bases between the two germline ends. Germline assignment: CDR1 MNHNY and CDR2 SVGAGI (reference sequence). DNA for the CDR3: TGTGCCAGCAGTTACCCCCAGGCCTATGGCTACACCTTC. Translated: CASSYPQAYGYTF.

This clone was recorded once. The rearrangement links TRBV19 to TRBJ1-2; perhaps TRBD1 as D (6 bases). V was clipped by 7 bases and J by 1 base, with 13 bases between them. The CDR3 extends over 14 amino acids. CDR1 is LNHDA, CDR2 SQIVND, per germline (reference sequence). The CDR3 here is CASTDRRNNYGYTF. DNA of the CDR3: TGTGCCAGTACTGACAGGCGGAATAACTATGGCTACACCTTC.

The rearrangement uses TRBV10-3 and TRBJ1-1; 7 bases line up with TRBD1. The CDR3 length is 15 residues. The trim removed 1 base at V and 12 bases at J, leaving 14 bases unmatched. Germline values: CDR1 ENHRY, CDR2 SYGVKD. This CDR3 is CAISEYWTGHLNSFF. DNA for the CDR3: TGTGCCATCAGTGAGTACTGGACAGGACACCTTAATTCTTTCTTT.

The chain uses TRBV5-1 and TRBJ1-4; 8 bases map to TRBD1. The CDR3 is made up of 16 amino acids. The junction had 7 bases not matched to a gene; V was cut back by 4 bases and J by 2 bases. Per the germline V gene, CDR1 is SGHRS and CDR2 is YFSETQ. The CDR3 region is CASSPQGASTNEKLFF. The CDR3 nucleotides read TGCGCCAGCAGCCCGCAGGGGGCCTCGACTAATGAAAAACTGTTTTTT.

The chain couples TRBV19 to TRBJ2-1, with 10 bases aligning to TRBD2. The CDR3 is 17 residues long. V gave up 6 bases and J gave up 4 bases; unmatched junction bases: 12. Looked up from germline, CDR1 is LNHDA and CDR2 is SQIVND (reference sequence). CDR3 protein: CASRSSGRAGRYNEQFF. In nucleotides, the CDR3 is TGTGCCAGTAGATCCAGCGGGAGGGCCGGGAGATACAATGAGCAGTTCTTC.

The chain links TRBV18 to TRBJ2-2; D is unresolved. V dropped 5 bases and J dropped 8 bases, with 6 bases sitting between them. This CDR3 region has 11 residues. Germline assignment: CDR1 KGHSH and CDR2 LQKENI. As DNA, the CDR3 is TGTGCCAGCTCAGACTGGGGGGAGCTGTTTTTT. It encodes CASSDWGELFF.

The chain joins TRBV7-3 to TRBJ2-7; 8 nucleotides line up with TRBD1. V lost 5 bases, J lost 4 bases, and 10 bases stayed unmatched. The germline V gene has CDR1 SGHTA and CDR2 FQGTGA. This CDR3 comprises 15 residues. The CDR3 DNA reads TGTGCCAGCAGCCCCGACAGGGGAGCTTTTTACGAGCAGTACTTC. Its protein is CASSPDRGAFYEQYF. The whole variable domain, remainder taken from reference TRBV7-3 and TRBJ2-7, is GAGVSQTPSNKVTEKGKYVELRCDPISGHTALYWYRQSLGQGPEFLIYFQGTGAADDSGLPNDRFFAVRPEGSVSTLKIQRTERGDSAVYLCASSPDRGAFYEQYFGPGTRLTVT.